Listed below are T cell receptor beta chains from one sample, sequenced in a study of blood T cell repertoires in COVID-19. Assay used: immunoSEQ multiplex PCR; TCRdb lists only in-frame clones, some missing. The sample lists about 140,000 clones; about 90% were seen once. Sequencing used peripheral blood. The receptor set was obtained from a woman aged 45-60 years with acute or convalescent COVID-19. Each CDR3 is given with its conserved first and last residue. Fields, in order: J gene, D gene, clone size, V gene, CDR3 length, CDR3 DNA, CDR3 protein. A D gene is named only where the DNA matches it firmly. Clone size appears in some rows only: once, few, many, or a class for an expanded clone.

TRBJ1-6,TRBD1,NA,TRBV11-3,14,TGTGCCAGCAGCACCGGGACAGGGGGCTCACCCCTCCACTTT,CASSTGTGGSPLHF
TRBJ1-4,NA,NA,TRBV19,15,TGTGCCAGTAGTTCCTCCGGGGCGGCGGGGGAAAAACTGTTTTTT,CASSSSGAAGEKLFF
TRBJ1-5,NA,once,TRBV27,13,TGTGCCAGCAGTTTAGGCTGGAATCAGCCCCAGCATTTT,CASSLGWNQPQHF
TRBJ2-7,TRBD1,once,TRBV4-2,14,TGTGCCAGCAGCCTCGGGACAGGGGGTTTCGGGCAGTACTTC,CASSLGTGGFGQYF
TRBJ2-1,TRBD2,NA,TRBV19,17,TGTGCCAGTAGTATTGTGATAGCGGGGAGGGGATACAATGAGCAGTTCTTC,CASSIVIAGRGYNEQFF
TRBJ1-2,NA,NA,TRBV6-4,18,TGTGCCAGCAGTGACTCGTTCGATCCAGGGGAAAATAACTATGGCTACACCTTC,CASSDSFDPGENNYGYTF
TRBJ2-1,NA,NA,TRBV19,15,TGTGCCAGTAGTATCCAGGCTTCAACTTACAATGAGCAGTTCTTC,CASSIQASTYNEQFF
TRBJ1-6,NA,NA,TRBV11-2,15,TGTGCCAGCAGCTTCGTCCAGGGTAACAATTCACCCCTCCACTTT,CASSFVQGNNSPLHF
TRBJ1-3,NA,NA,TRBV4-1,16,TGCGCCAGCAGCCAAGTCGGATTACGGCTGGCGGGAACCATATATTTT,CASSQVGLRLAGTIYF
TRBJ1-2,NA,NA,TRBV5-6,16,TGTGCCAGCAGCTTGGGGGACTGGGGTACTAACTATGGCTACACCTTC,CASSLGDWGTNYGYTF
TRBJ1-4,NA,few,TRBV29-1,14,TGCAGCGCCCTCTTCCCTGCAACTAATGAAAAACTGTTTTTT,CSALFPATNEKLFF
TRBJ2-7,NA,once,TRBV4-1,15,TGCGCCAGCAGCCAAGAACAGGGACCCCCTGGTGAGCAGTACTTC,CASSQEQGPPGEQYF
TRBJ1-2,NA,once,TRBV6-6,15,TGTGCCAGCAGTTACGAGGCAGCCAATAACTATGGCTACACCTTC,CASSYEAANNYGYTF
TRBJ1-1,TRBD1,few,TRBV5-1,17,TGCGCCAGCAGCCCTGTCCCGGGACAGGGGACGAACACTGAAGCTTTCTTT,CASSPVPGQGTNTEAFF
TRBJ1-1,NA,NA,TRBV14,17,TGTGCCAGCAGCCAAGGCTTCCAGGTCGGTTTTGGGACTGAAGCTTTCTTT,CASSQGFQVGFGTEAFF
TRBJ2-1,TRBD2,NA,TRBV13,16,TGTGCCAGCAGCCCCGGACTAGCGGGAGCCTTCAATGAGCAGTTCTTC,CASSPGLAGAFNEQFF
TRBJ2-1,NA,NA,TRBV5-4,13,TGTGCCAGCAGCTTGGAGACAGCCGATGAGCAGTTCTTC,CASSLETADEQFF
TRBJ1-1,TRBD1,NA,TRBV14,15,TGTGCCAGCAGCCGATTACAGGGGGCGAGAGGTGAAGCTTTCTTT,CASSRLQGARGEAFF
TRBJ1-1,TRBD1,few,TRBV6-5,15,TGTGCCAGCAGTTACGCTTGGACAGGCAACACTGAAGCTTTCTTT,CASSYAWTGNTEAFF
TRBJ1-3,NA,NA,TRBV18,14,TGTGCCAGCTCACCAGGGCCAGGTCGAAACACCATATATTTT,CASSPGPGRNTIYF
TRBJ2-1,TRBD2,NA,TRBV7-6,11,TGTGCCAGCAGCTGGACTAGAGGAACAGTCTTC,CASSWTRGTVF
TRBJ2-1,NA,NA,TRBV14,15,TGTGCCAGCAGCCAAGACAACTGGTCAGGCAATGAGCAGTTCTTC,CASSQDNWSGNEQFF
TRBJ1-1,NA,NA,TRBV29-1,13,TGCAGCGTAAACAGGGTAGGGGACACTGAAGCTTTCTTT,CSVNRVGDTEAFF
TRBJ2-1,NA,NA,TRBV7-9,16,TGTGCCAGCAGCGAAGGGGCCCCCATGTTCTACAATGAGCAGTTCTTC,CASSEGAPMFYNEQFF
TRBJ2-6,NA,NA,TRBV5-1,16,TGCGCCAGCAGCCTTCGGACGGGATCTGGGGCCAACGTCCTGACTTTC,CASSLRTGSGANVLTF
TRBJ1-2,TRBD1,NA,TRBV28,14,TGTGCCAGCAGTCGGGACAGGGACTCAAATGGCTACACCTTC,CASSRDRDSNGYTF